This T cell receptor beta chain appears in the sequencing data of a study of T cell responses to AZD1222 COVID-19 vaccine. General observations from the study: Across the whole spike, CD4 TCRs peaked at regions 160-218 and 743-854. Per reports, nearly half of all spike-specific TCRs target regions that are unmutated in variants. Clonal diversity may have been underestimated, and the donors were mostly white British, with more females than males.

This clone showed up just a few times. Its target is unknown. Only in-frame clones appear in the TCRdb table, and some are missing; sequencing was by immunoSEQ multiplex PCR. The repertoire holds 130,000 or so clones, with 88% as singletons. The receptor was isolated from an adult who received the AZD1222 COVID-19 vaccine. The specimen comprised peripheral blood, sampled 28 days after the second AZD1222 dose.

CDR3 protein: CASSPGLSEKLFF. For the CDR3, the DNA is TGTGCCAGCTCACCGGGCTTGTCTGAAAAACTGTTTTTT. J is TRBJ1-4 and V is TRBV18; D uncertain. The CDR3 is 13 residues long. Germline V gives CDR1 KGHSH, CDR2 LQKENI. V lost 3 bases, J lost 7 bases, and 9 bases lay in between.